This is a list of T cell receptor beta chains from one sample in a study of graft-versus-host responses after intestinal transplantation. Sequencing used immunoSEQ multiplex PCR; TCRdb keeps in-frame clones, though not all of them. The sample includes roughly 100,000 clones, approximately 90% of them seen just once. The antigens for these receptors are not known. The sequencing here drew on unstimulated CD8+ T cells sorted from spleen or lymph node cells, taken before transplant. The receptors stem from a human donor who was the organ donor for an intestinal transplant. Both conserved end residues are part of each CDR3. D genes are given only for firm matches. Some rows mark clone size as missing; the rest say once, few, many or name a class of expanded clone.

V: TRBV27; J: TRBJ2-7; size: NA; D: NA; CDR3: CASGGLSTYEQYF; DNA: TGTGCCAGCGGGGGACTCTCTACCTACGAGCAGTACTTC
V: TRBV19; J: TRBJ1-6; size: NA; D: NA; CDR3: CASRGGHYNSPLHF; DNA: TGTGCCAGTAGGGGGGGTCACTATAATTCACCCCTCCACTTT
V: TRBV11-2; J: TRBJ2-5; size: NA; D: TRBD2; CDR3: CASSISGTSGIWKTQYF; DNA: TGTGCCAGCAGCATCTCCGGGACTAGCGGGATTTGGAAGACCCAGTACTTC
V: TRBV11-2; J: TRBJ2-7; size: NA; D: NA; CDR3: CASSLVQANYEQYF; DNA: TGTGCCAGCAGCTTGGTACAGGCCAACTACGAGCAGTACTTC
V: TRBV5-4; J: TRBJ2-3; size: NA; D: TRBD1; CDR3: CASSLAYRGDDTQYF; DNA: TGTGCCAGCAGCCTCGCATACAGGGGGGACGATACGCAGTATTTT
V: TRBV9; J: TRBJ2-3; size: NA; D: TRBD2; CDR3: CASKAGGITDTQYF; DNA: TGTGCCAGTAAGGCGGGGGGGATCACAGATACGCAGTATTTT
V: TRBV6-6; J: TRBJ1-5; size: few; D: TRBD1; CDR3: CASLGQGGQPQHF; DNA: TGTGCCAGCTTGGGACAGGGGGGTCAGCCCCAGCATTTT
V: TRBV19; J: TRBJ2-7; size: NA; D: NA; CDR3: CASSTSDRIYEQYF; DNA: TGTGCCAGTAGTACCTCCGACAGAATCTACGAGCAGTACTTC
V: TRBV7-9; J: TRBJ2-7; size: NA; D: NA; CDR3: CASSLTYLGDEQYF; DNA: TGTGCCAGCAGCTTAACGTACTTAGGGGACGAGCAGTACTTC
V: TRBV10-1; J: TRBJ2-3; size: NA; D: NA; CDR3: CASSVAGGTTDTQYF; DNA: TGCGCCAGCAGTGTTGCCGGGGGGACAACAGATACGCAGTATTTT
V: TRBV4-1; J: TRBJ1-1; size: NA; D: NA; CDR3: CASSQGRGDTEAFF; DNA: TGCGCCAGCAGCCAAGGACGGGGGGACACTGAAGCTTTCTTT
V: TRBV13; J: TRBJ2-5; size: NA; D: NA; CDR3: CASSLQGPETQYF; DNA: TGTGCCAGCAGCCTGCAGGGGCCGGAGACCCAGTACTTC
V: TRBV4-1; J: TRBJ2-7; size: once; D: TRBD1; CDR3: CASSYGQGWTEQYF; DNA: TGCGCCAGCAGCTATGGACAGGGGTGGACCGAGCAGTACTTC
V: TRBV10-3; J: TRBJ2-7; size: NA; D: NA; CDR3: CAISGDTSYEQYF; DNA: TGTGCCATCAGTGGGGACACCTCCTACGAGCAGTACTTC
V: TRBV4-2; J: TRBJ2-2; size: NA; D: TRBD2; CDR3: CASSQAPSGSITGELFF; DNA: TGTGCCAGCAGCCAGGCGCCTAGCGGGAGTATAACCGGGGAGCTGTTTTTT
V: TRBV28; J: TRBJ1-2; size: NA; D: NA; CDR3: CASTGGAGGYTF; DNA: TGTGCCAGCACGGGTGGGGCGGGAGGCTACACCTTC
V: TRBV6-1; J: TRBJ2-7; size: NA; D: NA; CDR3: CASRGGTKSYEQYF; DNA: TGTGCCAGCAGAGGGGGTACAAAGTCCTACGAGCAGTACTTC
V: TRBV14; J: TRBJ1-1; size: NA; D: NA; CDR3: CASSPPTLIGTEAFF; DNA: TGTGCCAGCAGCCCCCCGACACTTATAGGAACTGAAGCTTTCTTT
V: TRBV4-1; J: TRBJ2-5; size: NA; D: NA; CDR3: CASSQDRGARTQYF; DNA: TGCGCCAGCAGCCAAGACAGGGGGGCTCGGACCCAGTACTTC
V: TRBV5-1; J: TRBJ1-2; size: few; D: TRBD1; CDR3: CASSPAGGGGYTF; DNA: TGCGCCAGCAGCCCTGCAGGGGGAGGTGGCTACACCTTC
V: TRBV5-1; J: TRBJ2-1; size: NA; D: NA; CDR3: CASSLGLTLYNEQFF; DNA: TGCGCCAGCAGCTTGGGTCTAACTCTCTACAATGAGCAGTTCTTC
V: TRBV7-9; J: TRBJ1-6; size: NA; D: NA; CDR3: CATDSPLHF; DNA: TGTGCCACCGATTCACCCCTCCACTTT
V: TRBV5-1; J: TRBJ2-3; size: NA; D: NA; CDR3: CASSGRGRVKTDTQYF; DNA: TGCGCCAGCAGCGGTCGGGGTAGGGTTAAGACAGATACGCAGTATTTT
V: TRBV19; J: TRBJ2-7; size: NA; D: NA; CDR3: CASSRQGGEQYF; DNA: TGTGCCAGTAGCCGGCAGGGTGGCGAGCAGTACTTC
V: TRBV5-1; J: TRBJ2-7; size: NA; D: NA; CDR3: CASSPFGGPYEQYF; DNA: TGCGCCAGCAGCCCCTTTGGAGGTCCCTACGAGCAGTACTTC
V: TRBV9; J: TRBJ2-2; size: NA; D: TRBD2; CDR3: CASSVGLAGGTGELFF; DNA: TGTGCCAGCAGCGTAGGGCTAGCGGGGGGCACCGGGGAGCTGTTTTTT